Given below is one TCR beta chain in context. Its binding antigen is unknown. Per-base quality was not reported, and no clone a single base away is much larger than it. This sample was included in a study of a mutant IDH1 vaccine in newly diagnosed glioma (dated by TCRdb to about 2021). For context, the study as a whole: The roughly 32 treated patients were approximately 62% male and roughly 40% female, with a mean age of roughly 42 years. Before enrollment, most patients had been given radiochemotherapy with temozolomide as standard therapy, while the rest had received either radiotherapy alone or temozolomide alone. Six visits were used for peripheral blood collection: V03 (baseline), V05, V07, V10, V12 and V13. For exploratory analyses, 25 treated patients had longitudinal TCRB deep sequencing done wherever samples were available. The investigation overall reported the following: The authors stated that sample limitations prevented analyses of patient blood samples from being reproduced. Pseudoprogression appeared unrelated to alterations in the top peripheral T cell clonotypes detected by TCRB sequencing. Immune responses induced by the vaccine were seen in 90% to 95% of patients across multiple MHC alleles. Selection of PBMC samples for TCRB deep sequencing was based on availability.

At the junction V is shortened by 11 bases and J by 6 bases; bases outside the gene matches: 11. The CDR1 and CDR2 encoded by the germline V gene (reference sequence) are SEHNR and FQNEAQ. From the cysteine through the phenylalanine, the CDR3 covers 13 amino acids. CDR3 DNA only is kept here, 39 bases in frame from base 1. The sample's time point label, in plain terms: baseline, week 1 (first vaccination visit). Explained via the paper, the treatment or condition label denotes: pre-vaccination baseline after standard-of-care therapy. Newly diagnosed WHO grade 3 or 4 IDH1-mutant astrocytomas showing loss of nuclear ATRX were present in the donors. The samples were drawn from NOA16, a multicentre, single-arm, open-label phase I trial in Germany that tested a mutant IDH1 peptide vaccine in humans for the first time. Blood drawn at visit V03 was used as the baseline sample for immunogenicity testing. Genomic DNA for TCRB sequencing was isolated from EDTA blood with the DNeasy Blood and Tissue Kit.

Libraries were built with the immunoSEQ multiplex PCR assay. Rearranged TCR beta chain sequences were amplified using the hsTCRB Kit according to the manufacturer's protocol. Sequencing of TCRB libraries was carried out on an Illumina MiSeq. The authors' analysis ran thus. The proprietary platform of the kit vendor was used for demultiplexing, trimming and gene mapping. TCRdb stores this immuneACCESS table with in-frame sequences only. Part of the clones is absent; in the studies checked, under half of the shortfall reflects unresolved V genes, and no reason is known for the rest. The V and J calls and the clone size are those of that table, but D and trimming were determined from the DNA. For this sample there are 55,000 to 70,000 clones; about four fifths appear just once. Around 8.4% of the sample rests with the top ten.

The rearrangement joined TRBV7-9 to TRBJ2-3, with 7 bases matching TRBD2. The source is a man aged 50-60 years with glioma. Specimen: PBMCs, collected from a glioma patient treated with radiotherapy, temozolomide or both. The CDR3 protein: CAFEAGPSDTQYF. DNA sequence: TGTGCCTTTGAAGCGGGACCCTCGGATACGCAGTATTTT.